The 10 T cell receptor beta chains below were found in one sample sequenced in a study of blood T cells in healthy people across ages. With a J-beta primer mix and a sample-barcoded 5' primer, a second PCR ran about 6 to 11 cycles. TCRdb analysed the 5' RACE reads with MiXCR anew, one entry per CDR3 protein. This sample carries hundreds of thousands of distinct CDR3 sequences, about a fifth of them seen once, and the ten largest clones take about 20%. Sequencing was done on a sample of blood. The receptors were sampled from a man between 65 and 85 years old in good health.

This clonotype showed up many times. The J gene is TRBJ2-2, the V gene TRBV19, with 9 nucleotides matching TRBD2. The trim removed 5 bases at V and 4 bases at J, leaving 11 bases unmatched. The germline V gene encodes CDR1 LNHDA and CDR2 SQIVND (reference sequence). The CDR3 is 17 amino acids. In DNA form, the CDR3 reads TGTGCCAGTAGTTCCCCAGCGGGAGGCCTTCTCACCGGGGAGCTGTTTTTT. It translates to CASSSPAGGLLTGELFF.

V and J are TRBV10-3 and TRBJ1-2; D is uncertain. The CDR3 loop spans 14 amino acids. The germline gives CDR1 ENHRY, CDR2 SYGVKD. The V end was cut by 0 bases, the J end by 0 bases, with 5 bases between. The CDR3 spells CAISESRANYGYTF. DNA for the CDR3: TGTGCCATCAGTGAGTCGAGGGCTAACTATGGCTACACCTTC.

This clonotype was seen a single time. V is TRBV5-5 and J is TRBJ2-2; the D gene is possibly TRBD1 (6 bases). Germline lookup yields CDR1 SGHKS and CDR2 YYEKEE (reference sequence). The CDR3 covers 16 residues. V lost 4 bases to trimming and J lost 1 base, with 14 bases between them. The CDR3 region is CASSPDLDRNTGELFF. The CDR3 coding sequence is TGTGCCAGCAGCCCGGACCTGGACAGGAACACCGGGGAGCTGTTTTTT.

This chain uses TRBV11-3 with TRBJ2-5; 8 bases align to TRBD2. Trimming cost V 5 bases and J 5 bases; bases outside gene matches: 10. Germline-derived CDR1 and CDR2 are SGHNT and YENEEA. This CDR3 contains 15 residues. The CDR3 here is CASSPRTSMIETQYF. The CDR3 region has the DNA TGTGCCAGCAGCCCCCGGACTAGCATGATCGAGACCCAGTACTTC.

The rearrangement uses TRBV5-1 and TRBJ2-7; D gene ambiguous. Looked up from germline, CDR1 is SGHRS and CDR2 is YFSETQ. The CDR3 is 12 residues long. V gave up 5 bases and J gave up 2 bases, with 8 bases separating them. CDR3 bases: TGCGCCAGCAGAAAGAAAACCTACGAGCAGTACGTC. This gives the protein CASRKKTYEQYV.

This clonotype was detected only a few times. The V and J genes are TRBV12-3 or TRBV12-4 and TRBJ1-2; D might be TRBD1 (5 bases). The CDR3 has 15 residues. V was cut by 5 bases and J by 0 bases, with 13 bases left in between. CDR3 coding DNA: TGTGCCAGCAGTCCAGGGAGGCCACCTAACTATGGCTACACCTTC. It yields the protein CASSPGRPPNYGYTF.

Many counts were recorded for this clonotype. The chain links TRBV27 to TRBJ1-4; D is ambiguous. Trimming removed 0 bases from V and 8 bases from J, with 10 bases in between. CDR1 and CDR2 from the germline V gene are MNHEY and SMNVEV (reference sequence). The CDR3 length is 14 residues. The CDR3 sequence: CASSLSALSEKLFF. Written as DNA, the CDR3 is TGTGCCAGCAGTTTATCAGCTCTTAGCGAAAAACTGTTTTTT.

The rearrangement uses TRBV12-3 or TRBV12-4 and TRBJ2-1; D not certain. This CDR3 comprises 12 residues. The V end lost 3 bases, the J end lost 6 bases, and 6 bases lay between the germline ends. The DNA for the CDR3 is TGTGCCAGCAGTTTGGGAATCAATGAGCAGTTCTTC. It translates to CASSLGINEQFF.

The table lists this clonotype with a few counts. This chain connects TRBV18 to TRBJ2-5; D perhaps matches TRBD2 (6 bases). There are 15 residues in the CDR3. The V gene's germline CDR1 is KGHSH and CDR2 LQKENI. V was pared by 6 bases and J by 1 base, with 15 bases between. CDR3 in amino acids: CASSPRRGTQETQYF. Here the CDR3 DNA reads TGTGCCAGCTCCCCTCGGAGGGGTACCCAAGAGACCCAGTACTTC.

V gene TRBV6-2 or TRBV6-3 combines with J gene TRBJ2-7; 11 bases align to TRBD2. The CDR3 totals 19 residues. Germline CDR1 is MNHEY and CDR2 is SVGEGT. The V segment lost 2 bases and the J segment 0 bases; nucleotides outside the gene matches: 12. The CDR3 loop reads CASSYMGRLAGNLSYEQYF. CDR3 in DNA: TGTGCCAGCAGTTACATGGGGAGACTAGCGGGAAACCTCTCCTACGAGCAGTACTTC.